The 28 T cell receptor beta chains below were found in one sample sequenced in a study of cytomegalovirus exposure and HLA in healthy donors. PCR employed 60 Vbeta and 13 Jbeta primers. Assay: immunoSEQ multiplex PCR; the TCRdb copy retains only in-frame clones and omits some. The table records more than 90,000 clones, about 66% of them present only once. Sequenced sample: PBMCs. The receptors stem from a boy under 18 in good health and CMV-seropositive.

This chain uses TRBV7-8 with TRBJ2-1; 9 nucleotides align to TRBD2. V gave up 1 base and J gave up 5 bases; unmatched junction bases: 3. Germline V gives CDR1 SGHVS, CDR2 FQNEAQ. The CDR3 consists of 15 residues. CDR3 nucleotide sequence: TGTGCCAGCAGCTTAGGCCTAGCGGGAAACAATGAGCAGTTCTTC. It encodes CASSLGLAGNNEQFF.

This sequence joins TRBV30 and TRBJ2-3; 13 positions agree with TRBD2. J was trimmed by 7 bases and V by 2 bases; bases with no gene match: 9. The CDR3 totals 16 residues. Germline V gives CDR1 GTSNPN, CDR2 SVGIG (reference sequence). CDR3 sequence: CAWSNRLAGGMNTQYF. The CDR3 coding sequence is TGTGCCTGGAGTAACCGACTAGCGGGGGGAATGAATACGCAGTATTTT. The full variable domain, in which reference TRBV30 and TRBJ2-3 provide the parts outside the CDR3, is SQTIHQWPATLVQPVGSPLSLECTVEGTSNPNLYWYRQAAGRGLQLLFYSVGIGQISSEVPQNLSASRPQDRQFILSSKKLLLSDSGFYLCAWSNRLAGGMNTQYFGPGTRLTVL.

CDR3 loop: CASSLGQGTEAFF. The CDR3 DNA reads as TGTGCCAGCAGCCTCGGACAGGGCACTGAAGCTTTCTTT. The chain recombines TRBV7-3 with TRBJ1-1; 8 bases map to TRBD1. The CDR3 spans 13 residues. The V and J ends lost 5 bases and 4 bases, in that order; junction bases with no gene match: 3. Germline V gene data show CDR1 as SGHTA and CDR2 as FQGTGA.

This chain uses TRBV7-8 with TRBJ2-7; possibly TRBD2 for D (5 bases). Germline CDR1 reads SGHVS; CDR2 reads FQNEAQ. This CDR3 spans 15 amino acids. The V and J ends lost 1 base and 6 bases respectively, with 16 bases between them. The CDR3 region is CASSLVGGEIFEQYF. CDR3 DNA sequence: TGTGCCAGCAGCTTAGTGGGTGGGGAGATTTTCGAGCAGTACTTC.

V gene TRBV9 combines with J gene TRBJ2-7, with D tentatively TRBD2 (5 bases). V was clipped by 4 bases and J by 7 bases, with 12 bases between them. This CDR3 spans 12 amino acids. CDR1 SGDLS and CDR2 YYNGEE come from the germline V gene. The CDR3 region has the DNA TGTGCCAGCAGCCCCGCGGGTAGGGAGCAGTACTTC. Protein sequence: CASSPAGREQYF.

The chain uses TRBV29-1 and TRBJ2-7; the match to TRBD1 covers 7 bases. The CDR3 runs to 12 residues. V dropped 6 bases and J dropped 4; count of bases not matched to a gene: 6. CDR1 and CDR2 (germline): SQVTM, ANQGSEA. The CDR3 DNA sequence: TGCAGCGTAAAACCAGGGGGATACGAGCAGTACTTC. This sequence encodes CSVKPGGYEQYF.

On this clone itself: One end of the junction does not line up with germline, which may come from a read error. DNA for the CDR3: TGCGCCAGCAGCCCCGGACAGCCACTCTCTCGGGGGGCCGACGTCCTGACTTTC. Encoded protein: CASSPGQPLSRGADVLTF. The J gene is TRBJ2-6, the V gene TRBV5-1, with D possibly matching TRBD2 (7 bases). This CDR3 spans 18 amino acids. Germline CDR1 SGHRS, CDR2 YFSETQ.

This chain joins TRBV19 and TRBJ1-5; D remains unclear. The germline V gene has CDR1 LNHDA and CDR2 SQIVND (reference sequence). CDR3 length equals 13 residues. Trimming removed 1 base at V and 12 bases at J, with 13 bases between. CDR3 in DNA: TGTGCCAGTAGTATAGGGATCGATGGAGACCAGCATTTT. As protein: CASSIGIDGDQHF.

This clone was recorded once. The CDR3 here is CASSRRRGPYEQYF. The CDR3, as DNA: TGTGCCAGCAGCCGGCGGCGGGGGCCCTACGAGCAGTACTTC. The genes are TRBV5-6 and TRBJ2-7; TRBD2 might be the D (7 bases). Trimming took off 4 bases at V and 2 bases at J, with 13 bases between the two ends. Germline V gene lookup returns CDR1 SGHDT and CDR2 YYEEEE. The CDR3 length is 14 residues.

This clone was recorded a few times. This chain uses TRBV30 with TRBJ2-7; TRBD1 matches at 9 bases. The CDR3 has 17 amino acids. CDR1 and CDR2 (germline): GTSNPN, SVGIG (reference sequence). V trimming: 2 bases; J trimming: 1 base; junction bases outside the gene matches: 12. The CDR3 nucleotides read TGTGCCTGGAGTACGAAGGGAGCGGGACAGGGATCCTACGAGCAGTACTTC. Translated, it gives CAWSTKGAGQGSYEQYF.

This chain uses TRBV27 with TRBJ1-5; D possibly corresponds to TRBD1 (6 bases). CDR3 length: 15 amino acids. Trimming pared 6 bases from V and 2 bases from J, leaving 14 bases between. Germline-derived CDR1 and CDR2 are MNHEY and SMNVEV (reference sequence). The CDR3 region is CASSPQGTRNQPQHF. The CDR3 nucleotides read TGTGCCAGCAGCCCACAGGGAACCCGCAATCAGCCCCAGCATTTT.

DNA of the CDR3: TGTGCCACCAGCAGAGATTTCCCAACCGGGGAGCTGTTTTTT. This sequence encodes CATSRDFPTGELFF. The chain links TRBV15 to TRBJ2-2; no reliable D call. CDR1 is LNHNV, CDR2 YYDKDF, per germline (reference sequence). V lost 0 bases and J 5 bases, leaving 7 bases between the germline ends. The CDR3 covers 14 residues.

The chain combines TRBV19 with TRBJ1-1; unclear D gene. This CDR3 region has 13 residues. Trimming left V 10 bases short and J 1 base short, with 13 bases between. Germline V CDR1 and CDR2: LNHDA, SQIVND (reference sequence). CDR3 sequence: CATTRLSNTEAFF. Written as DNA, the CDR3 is TGTGCCACTACTAGATTGTCGAACACTGAAGCTTTCTTT.

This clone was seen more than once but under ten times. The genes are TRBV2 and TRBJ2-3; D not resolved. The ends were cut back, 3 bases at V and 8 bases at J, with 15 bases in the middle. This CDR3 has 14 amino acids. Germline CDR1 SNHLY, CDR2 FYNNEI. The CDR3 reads CASSEWANKGTQYF. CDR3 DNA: TGTGCCAGCAGTGAGTGGGCTAATAAAGGTACGCAGTATTTT.

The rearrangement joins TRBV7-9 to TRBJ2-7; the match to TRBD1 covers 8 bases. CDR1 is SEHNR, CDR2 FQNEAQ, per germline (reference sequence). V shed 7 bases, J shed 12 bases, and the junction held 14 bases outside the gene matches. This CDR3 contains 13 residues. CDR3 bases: TGTGCCAGCACGGGGGACAGGATGAGATTCGGGTACTTC. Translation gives CASTGDRMRFGYF.

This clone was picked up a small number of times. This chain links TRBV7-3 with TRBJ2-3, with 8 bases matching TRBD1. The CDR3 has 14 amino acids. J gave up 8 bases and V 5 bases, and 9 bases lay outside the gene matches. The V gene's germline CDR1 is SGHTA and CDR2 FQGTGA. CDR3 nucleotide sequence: TGTGCCAGCAGCCAGCAGGGGGCCGTGGGTACGCAGTATTTT. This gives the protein CASSQQGAVGTQYF.

The CDR3 here is CASRASGANVLTF. The CDR3 bases are TGCGCCAGCAGGGCCTCTGGGGCCAACGTCCTGACTTTC. The rearrangement links TRBV5-1 to TRBJ2-6; D uncertain. CDR1 is SGHRS, CDR2 YFSETQ, per germline. Trimming left V 5 bases short and J 0 bases short, with 3 bases between. This CDR3 has 13 amino acids.

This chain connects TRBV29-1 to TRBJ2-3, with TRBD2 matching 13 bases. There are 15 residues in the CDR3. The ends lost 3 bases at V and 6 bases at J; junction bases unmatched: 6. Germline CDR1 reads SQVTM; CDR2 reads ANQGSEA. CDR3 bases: TGCAGCGTTGACGGACTAGCGGGGGCATCTGATACGCAGTATTTT. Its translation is CSVDGLAGASDTQYF.

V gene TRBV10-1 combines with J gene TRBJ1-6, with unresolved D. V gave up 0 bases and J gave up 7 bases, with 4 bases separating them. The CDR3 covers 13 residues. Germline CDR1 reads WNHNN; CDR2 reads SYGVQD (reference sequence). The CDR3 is CASSESLNSPLHF. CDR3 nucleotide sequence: TGCGCCAGCAGTGAGTCTCTGAATTCACCCCTCCACTTT.

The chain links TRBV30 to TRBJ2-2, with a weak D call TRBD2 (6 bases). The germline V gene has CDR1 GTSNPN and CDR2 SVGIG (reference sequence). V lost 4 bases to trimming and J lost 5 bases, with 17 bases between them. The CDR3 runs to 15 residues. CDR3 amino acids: CAWMRASVRTGELFF. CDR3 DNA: TGTGCCTGGATGCGGGCTAGCGTGAGGACCGGGGAGCTGTTTTTT.

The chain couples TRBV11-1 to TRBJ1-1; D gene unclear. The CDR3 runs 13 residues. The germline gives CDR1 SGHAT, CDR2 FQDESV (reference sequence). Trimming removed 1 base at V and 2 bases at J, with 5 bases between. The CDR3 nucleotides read TGTGCCAGCAGCTTAGATCTCAACACTGAAGCTTTCTTT. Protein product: CASSLDLNTEAFF.

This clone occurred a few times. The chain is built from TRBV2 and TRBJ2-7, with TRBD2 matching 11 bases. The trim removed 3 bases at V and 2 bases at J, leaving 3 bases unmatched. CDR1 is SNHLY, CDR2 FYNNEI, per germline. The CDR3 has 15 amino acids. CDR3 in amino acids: CASSEGTSGTYEQYF. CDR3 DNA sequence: TGTGCCAGCAGTGAGGGGACTAGCGGTACCTACGAGCAGTACTTC.

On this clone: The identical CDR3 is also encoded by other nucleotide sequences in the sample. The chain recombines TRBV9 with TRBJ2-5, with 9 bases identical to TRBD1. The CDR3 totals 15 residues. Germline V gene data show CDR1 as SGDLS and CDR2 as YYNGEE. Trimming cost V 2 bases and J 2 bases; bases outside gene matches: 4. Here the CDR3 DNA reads TGTGCCAGCAGCGTCGCCGGGACAGGGCAAGAGACCCAGTACTTC. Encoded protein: CASSVAGTGQETQYF. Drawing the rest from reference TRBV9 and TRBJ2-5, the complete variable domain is DSGVTQTPKHLITATGQRVTLRCSPRSGDLSVYWYQQSLDQGLQFLIQYYNGEERAKGNILERFSAQQFPDLHSELNLSSLELGDSALYFCASSVAGTGQETQYFGPGTRLLVL.

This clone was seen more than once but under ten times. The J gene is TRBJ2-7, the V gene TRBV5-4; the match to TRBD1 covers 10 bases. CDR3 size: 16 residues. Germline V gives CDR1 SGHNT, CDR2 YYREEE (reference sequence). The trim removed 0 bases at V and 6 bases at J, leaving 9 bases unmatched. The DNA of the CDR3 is TGTGCCAGCAGCTTGGGAGGGGGACAGGGGCCGGTCGAGCAGTACTTC. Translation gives CASSLGGGQGPVEQYF. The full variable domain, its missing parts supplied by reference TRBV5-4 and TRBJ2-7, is ETGVTQSPTHLIKTRGQQVTLRCSSQSGHNTVSWYQQALGQGPQFIFQYYREEENGRGNFPPRFSGLQFPNYSSELNVNALELDDSALYLCASSLGGGQGPVEQYFGPGTRLTVT.

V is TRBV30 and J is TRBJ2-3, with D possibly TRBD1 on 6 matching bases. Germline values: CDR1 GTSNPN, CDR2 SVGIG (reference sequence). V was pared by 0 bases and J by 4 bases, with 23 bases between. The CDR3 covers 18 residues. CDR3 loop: CAWSVHLSRTERSDTQYF. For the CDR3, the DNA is TGTGCCTGGAGTGTACATTTGTCTCGGACAGAGAGGTCAGATACGCAGTATTTT.

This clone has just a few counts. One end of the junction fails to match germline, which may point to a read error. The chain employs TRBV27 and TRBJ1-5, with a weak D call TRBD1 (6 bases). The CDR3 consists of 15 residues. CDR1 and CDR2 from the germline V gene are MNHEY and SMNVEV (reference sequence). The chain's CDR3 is CASSPTGRVGRPQNF. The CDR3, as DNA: TGTGCCAGCAGTCCAACAGGGAGGGTGGGTCGGCCCCAGAATTTT.

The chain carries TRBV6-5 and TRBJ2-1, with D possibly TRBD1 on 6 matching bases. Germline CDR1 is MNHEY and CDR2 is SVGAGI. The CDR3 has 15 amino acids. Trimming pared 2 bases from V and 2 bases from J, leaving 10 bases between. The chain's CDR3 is CASSYDRSAYNEQFF. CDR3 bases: TGTGCCAGCAGTTACGACAGGTCTGCCTACAATGAGCAGTTCTTC.

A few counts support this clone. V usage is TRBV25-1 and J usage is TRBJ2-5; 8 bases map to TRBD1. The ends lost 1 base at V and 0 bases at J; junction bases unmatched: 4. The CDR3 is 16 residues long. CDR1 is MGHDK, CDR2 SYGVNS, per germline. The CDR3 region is CASSESWTGNQETQYF. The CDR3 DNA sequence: TGTGCCAGCAGTGAATCCTGGACAGGGAACCAAGAGACCCAGTACTTC.